This note documents a single T cell receptor (beta chain) sequence. The antigen is unknown. The evidence that diagnosis relied on was clinical symptoms, serum thyroxine, TRAb, thyroid ultrasound and orbital computed tomography. There are 16 residues in the CDR3. CDR1 is SGHRS, CDR2 YFSETQ, per germline. V gave up 4 bases and J gave up 7 bases; unmatched junction bases: 13. These data are taken from a study of Graves' ophthalmopathy and Graves' hyperthyroidism. On the study more broadly: Ophthalmopathy not arising within 18 months of follow-up defined hyperthyroidism as stable.

From RNA, the CDR3 regions of TCR beta chains were amplified and sequenced. HTBI-primed first-round RT-PCR preceded second-round multiplex PCR. Each CDR3 protein gets one entry after TCRdb re-called the multiplex PCR reads with MiXCR. The repertoire holds a few hundred thousand distinct CDR3 sequences, with less than 45% as singletons. Study-wide results and caveats: The blood repertoire also included most expanded thyroid clonotypes above 0.001 frequency. Ophthalmopathy was separated from stable hyperthyroidism by a 13-signature model with 87.88% sensitivity and around 81% specificity.

The chain employs TRBV5-1 and TRBJ2-7, with 11 positions matching TRBD1. This clonotype originated in an adult man with Graves' hyperthyroidism. The sample comprised peripheral blood or thyroid tissue (not recorded which). CDR3 protein: CASSLRTGGWTGEQYF. CDR3 nucleotides: TGCGCCAGCAGCCTACGGACAGGGGGCTGGACCGGGGAGCAGTACTTC.